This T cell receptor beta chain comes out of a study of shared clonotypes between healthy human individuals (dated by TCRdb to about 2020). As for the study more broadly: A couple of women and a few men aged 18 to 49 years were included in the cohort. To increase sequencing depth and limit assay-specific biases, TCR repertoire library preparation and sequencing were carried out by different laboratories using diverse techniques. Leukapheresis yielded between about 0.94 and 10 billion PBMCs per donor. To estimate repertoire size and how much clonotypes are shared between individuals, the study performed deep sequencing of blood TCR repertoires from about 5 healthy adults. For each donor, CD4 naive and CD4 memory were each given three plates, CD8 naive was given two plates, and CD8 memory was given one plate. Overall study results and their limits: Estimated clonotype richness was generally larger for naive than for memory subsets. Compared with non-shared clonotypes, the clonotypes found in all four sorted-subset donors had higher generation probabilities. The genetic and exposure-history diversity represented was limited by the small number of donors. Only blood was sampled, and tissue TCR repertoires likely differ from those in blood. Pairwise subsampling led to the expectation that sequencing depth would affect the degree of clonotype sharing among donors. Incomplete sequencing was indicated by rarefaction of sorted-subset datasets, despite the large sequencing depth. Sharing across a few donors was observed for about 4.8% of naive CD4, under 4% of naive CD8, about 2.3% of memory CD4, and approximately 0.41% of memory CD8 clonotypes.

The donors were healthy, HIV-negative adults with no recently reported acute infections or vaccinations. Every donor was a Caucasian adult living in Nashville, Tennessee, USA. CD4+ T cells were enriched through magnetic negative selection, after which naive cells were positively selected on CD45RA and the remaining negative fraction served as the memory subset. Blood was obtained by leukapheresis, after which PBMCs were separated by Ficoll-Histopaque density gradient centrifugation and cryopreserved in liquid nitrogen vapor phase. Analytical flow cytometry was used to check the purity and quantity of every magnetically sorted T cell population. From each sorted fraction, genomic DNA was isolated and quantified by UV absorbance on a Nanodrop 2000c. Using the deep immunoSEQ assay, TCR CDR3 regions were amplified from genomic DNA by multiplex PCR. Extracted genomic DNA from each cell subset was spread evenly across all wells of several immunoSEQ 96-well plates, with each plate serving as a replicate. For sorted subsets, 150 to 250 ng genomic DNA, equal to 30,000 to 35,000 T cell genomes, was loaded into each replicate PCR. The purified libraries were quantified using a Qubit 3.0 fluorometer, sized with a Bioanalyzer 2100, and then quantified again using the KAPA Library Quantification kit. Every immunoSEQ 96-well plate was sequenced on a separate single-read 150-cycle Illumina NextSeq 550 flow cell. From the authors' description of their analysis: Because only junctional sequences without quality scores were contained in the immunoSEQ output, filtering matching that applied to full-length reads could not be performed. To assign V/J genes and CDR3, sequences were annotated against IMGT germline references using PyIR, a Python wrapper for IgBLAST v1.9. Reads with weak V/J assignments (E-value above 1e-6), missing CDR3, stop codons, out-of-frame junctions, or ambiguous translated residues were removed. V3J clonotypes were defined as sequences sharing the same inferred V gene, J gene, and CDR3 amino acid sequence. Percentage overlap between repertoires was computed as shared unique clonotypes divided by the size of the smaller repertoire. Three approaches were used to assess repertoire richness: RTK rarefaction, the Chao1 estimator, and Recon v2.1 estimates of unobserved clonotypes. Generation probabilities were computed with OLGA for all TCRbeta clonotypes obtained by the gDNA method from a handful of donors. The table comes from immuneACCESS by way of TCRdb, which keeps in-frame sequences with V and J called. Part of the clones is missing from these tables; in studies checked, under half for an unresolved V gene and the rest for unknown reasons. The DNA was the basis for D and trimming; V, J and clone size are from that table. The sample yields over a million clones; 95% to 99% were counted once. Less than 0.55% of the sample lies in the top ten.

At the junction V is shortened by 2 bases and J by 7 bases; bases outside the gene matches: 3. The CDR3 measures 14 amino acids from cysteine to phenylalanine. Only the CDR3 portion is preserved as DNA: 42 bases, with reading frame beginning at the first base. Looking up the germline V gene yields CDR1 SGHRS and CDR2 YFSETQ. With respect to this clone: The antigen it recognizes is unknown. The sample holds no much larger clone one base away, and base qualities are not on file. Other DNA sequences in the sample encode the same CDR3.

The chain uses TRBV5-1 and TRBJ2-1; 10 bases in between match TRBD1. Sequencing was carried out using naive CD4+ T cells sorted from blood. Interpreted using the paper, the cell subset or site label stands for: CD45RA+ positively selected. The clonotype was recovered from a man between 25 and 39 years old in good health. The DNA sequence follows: TGCGCCAGCAGCTTCCGGGACAGGGGTAATGAGCAGTTCTTC. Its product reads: CASSFRDRGNEQFF.